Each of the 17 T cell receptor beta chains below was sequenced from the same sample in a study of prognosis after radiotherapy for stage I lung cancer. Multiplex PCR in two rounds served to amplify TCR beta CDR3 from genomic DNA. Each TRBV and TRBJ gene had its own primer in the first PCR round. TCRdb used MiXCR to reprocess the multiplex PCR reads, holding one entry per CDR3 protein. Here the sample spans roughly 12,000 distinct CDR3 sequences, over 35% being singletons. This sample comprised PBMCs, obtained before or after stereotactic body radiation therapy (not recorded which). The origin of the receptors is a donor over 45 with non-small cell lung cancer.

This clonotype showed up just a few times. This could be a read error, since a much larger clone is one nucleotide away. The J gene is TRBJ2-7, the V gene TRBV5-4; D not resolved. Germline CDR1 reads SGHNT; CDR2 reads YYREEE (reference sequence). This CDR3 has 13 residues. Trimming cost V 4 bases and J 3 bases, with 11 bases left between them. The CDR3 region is CASSLARLYEQYV. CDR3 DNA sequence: TGTGCCAGCAGCCTCGCGAGACTCTACGAGCAGTACGTC.

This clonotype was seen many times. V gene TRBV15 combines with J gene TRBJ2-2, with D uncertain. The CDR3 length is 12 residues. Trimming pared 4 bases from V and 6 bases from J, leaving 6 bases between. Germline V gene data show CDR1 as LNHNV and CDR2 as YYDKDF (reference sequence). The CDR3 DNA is TGTGCCACCAGCACGGTGTCCGGGGAGCTGTTTTTT. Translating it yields CATSTVSGELFF.

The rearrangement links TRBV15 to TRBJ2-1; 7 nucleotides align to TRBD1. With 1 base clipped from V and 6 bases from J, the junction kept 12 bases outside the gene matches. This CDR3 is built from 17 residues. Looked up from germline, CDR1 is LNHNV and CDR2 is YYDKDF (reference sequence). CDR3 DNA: TGTGCCACCAGCAGAGTTGTGGGGACAGCGAAGATCAATGAGCAGTTCTTC. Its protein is CATSRVVGTAKINEQFF.

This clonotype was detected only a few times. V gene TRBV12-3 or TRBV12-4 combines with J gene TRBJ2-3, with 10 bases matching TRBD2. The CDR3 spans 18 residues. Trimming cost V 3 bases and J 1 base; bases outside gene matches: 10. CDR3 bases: TGTGCCAGCAGTTTGGGGACAACAGCGGGAGGGCGCACAGATACGCAGTATTTT. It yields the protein CASSLGTTAGGRTDTQYF.

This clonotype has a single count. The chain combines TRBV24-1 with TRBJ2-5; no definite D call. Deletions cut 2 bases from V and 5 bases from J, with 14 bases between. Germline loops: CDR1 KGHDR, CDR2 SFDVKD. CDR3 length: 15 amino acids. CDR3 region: CATSDYGDVVETQYF. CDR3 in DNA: TGTGCCACCAGTGATTATGGCGACGTCGTCGAGACCCAGTACTTC.

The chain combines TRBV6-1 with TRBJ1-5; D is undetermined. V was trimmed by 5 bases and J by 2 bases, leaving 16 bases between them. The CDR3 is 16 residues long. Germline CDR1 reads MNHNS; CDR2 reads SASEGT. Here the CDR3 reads CASSPVREAGNQPQHF. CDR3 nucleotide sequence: TGTGCCAGCAGTCCTGTACGGGAGGCGGGCAATCAGCCCCAGCATTTT.

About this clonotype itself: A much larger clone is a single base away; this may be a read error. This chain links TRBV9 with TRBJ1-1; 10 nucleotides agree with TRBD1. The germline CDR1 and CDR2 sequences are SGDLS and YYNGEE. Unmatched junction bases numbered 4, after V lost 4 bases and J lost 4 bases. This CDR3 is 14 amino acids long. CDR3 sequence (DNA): TGTGCCAGCAGCTCGACAGGGGGCGGCACTGAAGCTTTCTTT. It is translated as CASSSTGGGTEAFF.

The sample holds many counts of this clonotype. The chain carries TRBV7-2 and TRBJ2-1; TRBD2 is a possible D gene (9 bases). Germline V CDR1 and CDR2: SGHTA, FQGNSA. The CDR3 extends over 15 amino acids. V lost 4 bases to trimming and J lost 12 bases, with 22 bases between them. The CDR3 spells CASSYTPSGTGRQFF. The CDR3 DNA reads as TGTGCCAGCAGCTATACACCTAGCGGGACAGGAAGGCAGTTCTTC.

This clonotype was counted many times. Here the CDR3 DNA reads TGTGCCAGCAGAACAAACGACCGTGAGCAGTTCTTC. Translation: CASRTNDREQFF. The chain couples TRBV11-2 to TRBJ2-1, with D hard to call. There are 12 residues in the CDR3. V dropped 6 bases and J dropped 9 bases, with 12 bases sitting between them. Germline CDR1 is SGHAT and CDR2 is FQNNGV.

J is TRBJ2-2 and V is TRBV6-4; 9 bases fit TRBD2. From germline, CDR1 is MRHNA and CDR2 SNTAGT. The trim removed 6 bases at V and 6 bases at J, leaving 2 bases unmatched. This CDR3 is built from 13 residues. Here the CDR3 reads CASSGGRAGELFF. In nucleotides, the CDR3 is TGTGCCAGCAGCGGCGGGAGGGCCGGGGAGCTGTTTTTT.

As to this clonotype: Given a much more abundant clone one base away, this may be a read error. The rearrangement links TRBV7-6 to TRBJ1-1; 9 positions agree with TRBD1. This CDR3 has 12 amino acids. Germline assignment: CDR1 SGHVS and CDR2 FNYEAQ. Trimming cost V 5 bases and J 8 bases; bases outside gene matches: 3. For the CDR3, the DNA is TGTGCCAGCAGCACAACAGGGGGCGAAGCTTTCTTT. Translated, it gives CASSTTGGEAFF.

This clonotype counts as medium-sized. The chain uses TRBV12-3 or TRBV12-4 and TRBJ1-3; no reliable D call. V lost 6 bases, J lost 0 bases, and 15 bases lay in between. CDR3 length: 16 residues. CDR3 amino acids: CASSPTDGSSGNTIYF. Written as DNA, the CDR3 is TGTGCCAGCAGCCCAACGGACGGTAGCTCTGGAAACACCATATATTTT.

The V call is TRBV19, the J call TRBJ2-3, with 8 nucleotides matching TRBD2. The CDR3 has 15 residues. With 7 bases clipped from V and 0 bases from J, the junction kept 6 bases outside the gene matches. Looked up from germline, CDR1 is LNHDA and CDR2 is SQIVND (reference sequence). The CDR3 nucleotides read TGTGCCAGTAACAGGACTAGCAGTAGCACAGATACGCAGTATTTT. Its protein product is CASNRTSSSTDTQYF.

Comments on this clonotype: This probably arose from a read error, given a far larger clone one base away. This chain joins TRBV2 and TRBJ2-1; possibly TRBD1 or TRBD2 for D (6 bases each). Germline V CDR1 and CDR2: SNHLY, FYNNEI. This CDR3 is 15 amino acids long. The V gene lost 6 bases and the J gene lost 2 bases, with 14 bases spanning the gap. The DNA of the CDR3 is TGTGCCAGCAGGGAGGGGGGAAGCCCCTACAATGAGCAGTTCTTC. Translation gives CASREGGSPYNEQFF. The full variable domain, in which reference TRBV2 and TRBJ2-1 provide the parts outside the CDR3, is EPEVTQTPSHQVTQMGQEVILRCVPISNHLYFYWYRQILGQKVEFLVSFYNNEISEKSEIFDDQFSVERPDGSNFTLKIRSTKLEDSAMYFCASREGGSPYNEQFFGPGTRLTVL.

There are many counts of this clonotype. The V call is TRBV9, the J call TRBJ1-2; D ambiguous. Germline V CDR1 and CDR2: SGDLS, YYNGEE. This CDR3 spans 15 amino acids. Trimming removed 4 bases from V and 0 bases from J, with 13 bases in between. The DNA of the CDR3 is TGTGCCAGCAGCCAGATGGTCGGGGCTAACTATGGCTACACCTTC. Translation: CASSQMVGANYGYTF.

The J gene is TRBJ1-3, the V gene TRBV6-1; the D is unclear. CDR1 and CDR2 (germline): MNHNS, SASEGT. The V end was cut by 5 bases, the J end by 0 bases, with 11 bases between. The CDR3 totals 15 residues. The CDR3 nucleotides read TGTGCCAGCAGTCAAAATCTCGGCTCTGGAAACACCATATATTTT. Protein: CASSQNLGSGNTIYF.

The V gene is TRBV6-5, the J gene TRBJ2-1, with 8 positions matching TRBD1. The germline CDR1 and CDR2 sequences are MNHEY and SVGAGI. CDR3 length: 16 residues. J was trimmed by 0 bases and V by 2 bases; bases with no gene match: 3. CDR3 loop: CASSYQGASSYNEQFF. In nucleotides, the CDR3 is TGTGCCAGCAGTTACCAGGGGGCCAGCTCCTACAATGAGCAGTTCTTC.